The T cell receptor beta chain under discussion was sequenced for a study of PD-L1 blockade in urothelial cancer. Study-level background: When patients started atezolizumab in the mid-2010s, it was given at 1,200 mg intravenously every 3 weeks. Samples of blood were analyzed 3 weeks (second dose) and 6 weeks after treatment start. The study recovered a median of 141,255 T cells per blood sample.

Time point noted: pretreatment peripheral blood. Assay used: immunoSEQ multiplex PCR; TCRdb lists only in-frame clones, some missing. The sample includes some 16,000 clones, roughly 90% of them seen just once. The clonotype comes from a man in his sixties or seventies with urothelial cancer. The material was PBMCs, obtained around atezolizumab (anti-PD-L1) treatment.

CDR3 sequence reads: CASSPGTSGAETQYF. For the CDR3, the DNA is TGCGCCAGCAGCCCGGGGACTAGCGGGGCTGAGACCCAGTACTTC. The chain carries TRBV5-1 and TRBJ2-5; 13 nucleotides line up with TRBD2. J gave up 5 bases and V 4 bases, and 5 bases lay outside the gene matches. The CDR3 contains 15 residues. In germline, CDR1 is SGHRS, CDR2 YFSETQ. The entire variable domain, with the rest obtained from reference TRBV5-1 and TRBJ2-5, is as follows: KAGVTQTPRYLIKTRGQQVTLSCSPISGHRSVSWYQQTPGQGLQFLFEYFSETQRNKGNFPGRFSGRQFSNSRSEMNVSTLELGDSALYLCASSPGTSGAETQYFGPGTRLLVL.